The 18 T cell receptor beta chains reported below all come from one sample, sequenced in a study of T cell repertoires in cytomegalovirus infection. TCRdb recomputed calls from the reads with MiXCR, one row per CDR3 protein. The repertoire holds about 310,000 distinct CDR3 sequences, with around 25% as singletons. No cognate antigen is known for these TCRs. Specimen: cultured PBMCs, collected from culture after CMV antigen stimulation. The receptor source for this set is a human donor in good health (CMV status not recorded). Some clones in this sample may be carry-over from other donors' samples.

The rearrangement uses TRBV7-8 and TRBJ1-5; TRBD1 might be the D (5 bases). CDR3 length: 15 residues. V lost 1 base, J lost 3 bases, and 10 bases lay in between. Germline loops: CDR1 SGHVS, CDR2 FQNEAQ. CDR3 DNA: TGTGCCAGCAGCTTAGATCAGGGCCACAATCAGCCCCAGCATTTT. Protein product: CASSLDQGHNQPQHF.

This clonotype was found a few times. This chain links TRBV7-2 with TRBJ2-1, with TRBD2 matching 7 bases. V dropped 5 bases and J dropped 6; count of bases not matched to a gene: 13. This CDR3 is 16 amino acids long. Per the germline V gene, CDR1 is SGHTA and CDR2 is FQGNSA. CDR3 sequence: CASSVLPGLTGNEQFF. The CDR3 DNA sequence: TGTGCCAGCAGCGTATTGCCGGGACTAACGGGCAATGAGCAGTTCTTC.

The CDR3 protein is CASSSPGQYTEAFF. CDR3 coding DNA: TGTGCCAGCAGTTCCCCCGGACAGTACACTGAAGCTTTCTTT. The chain recombines TRBV27 with TRBJ1-1; a possible D gene is TRBD1 (6 bases). V lost 4 bases to trimming and J lost 3 bases, with 12 bases between them. There are 14 residues in the CDR3. Per germline, CDR1 MNHEY and CDR2 SMNVEV (reference sequence).

This clonotype came up a few times. The chain joins TRBV27 to TRBJ2-3; TRBD2 matches 15 bases. V was pared by 4 bases and J by 4 bases, with 9 bases of the junction left unmatched. CDR3 length equals 18 residues. Germline V CDR1 and CDR2: MNHEY, SMNVEV (reference sequence). The CDR3 sequence: CASSWTSGRARDADTQYF. The CDR3 DNA reads as TGTGCCAGCAGTTGGACTAGCGGGAGGGCCCGAGACGCAGATACGCAGTATTTT.

The V gene is TRBV6-1, the J gene TRBJ2-4, with unresolved D. V gave up 2 bases and J gave up 6 bases, with 14 bases separating them. CDR1 and CDR2 (germline): MNHNS, SASEGT. The CDR3 sequence is 15 residues long. The CDR3 loop is CASSESDGWGNIQYF. The CDR3, as DNA: TGTGCCAGCAGTGAATCGGACGGTTGGGGAAACATTCAGTACTTC.

The chain joins TRBV12-3 or TRBV12-4 to TRBJ1-1, with TRBD1 as a possible D gene (6 bases). Trimming left V 4 bases short and J 4 bases short, with 13 bases between. CDR3 length equals 14 residues. DNA of the CDR3: TGTGCCAGCAGTTCGGGGGGCTCGGGCACTGAAGCTTTCTTT. It codes for CASSSGGSGTEAFF.

The table lists this clonotype with a few counts. The chain joins TRBV28 to TRBJ1-1; D is unclear. Germline V gene data show CDR1 as MDHEN and CDR2 as SYDVKM. Trimming cost V 3 bases and J 7 bases, with 12 bases left between them. The CDR3 length is 13 residues. The CDR3 sequence: CASSLIGRFEAFF. CDR3 coding DNA: TGTGCCAGCAGTTTGATAGGCAGGTTTGAAGCTTTCTTT.

This clonotype has just a few counts. V and J are TRBV13 and TRBJ2-1; 9 bases line up with TRBD2. CDR1 and CDR2 from the germline V gene are PRHDT and FYEKMQ (reference sequence). This CDR3 is 14 amino acids long. Losses at the gene ends were 4 bases for V and 7 bases for J; bases not matched to a gene: 5. The CDR3 loop reads CASSSTSGANEQFF. The CDR3 nucleotides are TGTGCCAGCAGCTCGACTAGCGGAGCGAATGAGCAGTTCTTC.

This clonotype was seen more than once but under ten times. V and J are TRBV7-2 and TRBJ2-2; D is uncertain. Between the trimmed V and J ends, which lost 3 bases and 1 base, there was a span of 6 bases. This CDR3 comprises 14 residues. The germline gives CDR1 SGHTA, CDR2 FQGNSA. CDR3 bases: TGTGCCAGCAGCTTCTACAGGAACACCGGGGAGCTGTTTTTT. Translation: CASSFYRNTGELFF.

In its sample, this clonotype was seen a few times. V is TRBV7-8 and J is TRBJ2-1; 7 positions agree with TRBD1. Germline CDR1 and CDR2: SGHVS and FQNEAQ. The ends lost 5 bases at V and 7 bases at J; junction bases unmatched: 8. The CDR3 is made up of 14 amino acids. The CDR3 nucleotides read TGTGCCAGCAGCCAGGGACAGTCGATTAATGAGCAGTTCTTC. It translates to CASSQGQSINEQFF.

This clonotype was observed a few times. This chain uses TRBV7-9 with TRBJ2-3; no clear D. The CDR3 is made up of 15 amino acids. Looked up from germline, CDR1 is SEHNR and CDR2 is FQNEAQ (reference sequence). The V and J ends lost 5 bases and 0 bases respectively, with 12 bases between them. DNA of the CDR3: TGTGCCAGCAGCCCCGACGGACCTAGCACAGATACGCAGTATTTT. Protein: CASSPDGPSTDTQYF.

The V call is TRBV3-1, the J call TRBJ2-1; TRBD2 is a possible D gene (6 bases). CDR1 LGHDT and CDR2 YNNKEL come from the germline V gene (reference sequence). The CDR3 contains 17 residues. Deletions cut 4 bases from V and 7 bases from J, with 23 bases between. The CDR3 sequence is CASSRSSSVFTRNEQFF. Here the CDR3 DNA reads TGTGCCAGCAGCCGATCCTCTAGCGTCTTCACTCGGAATGAGCAGTTCTTC.

In nucleotides, the CDR3 is TGCAGTGCTAGACCTAGACTAGCGCCAACCTACGAGCAGTACTTC. Translating gives CSARPRLAPTYEQYF. The genes are TRBV20-1 and TRBJ2-7; 8 bases are a match to TRBD2. Germline loops: CDR1 DFQATT, CDR2 SNEGSKA (reference sequence). The V and J ends lost 2 bases and 2 bases, in that order; junction bases with no gene match: 8. The CDR3 has 15 amino acids.

The rearrangement links TRBV7-8 to TRBJ2-7; 9 nucleotides align to TRBD2. The CDR3 sequence is 15 residues long. CDR1 and CDR2 from the germline V gene are SGHVS and FQNEAQ. V lost 5 bases, J lost 6 bases, and 11 bases stayed unmatched. CDR3 DNA sequence: TGTGCCAGCAGCCTCTACTCGACTAGCGGATCCGAGCAGTACTTC. Translated: CASSLYSTSGSEQYF.

The chain carries TRBV20-1 and TRBJ2-4; 13 nucleotides line up with TRBD2. The CDR3 runs to 14 residues. Trimming took 1 base from V and 8 from J; bases not matched to a gene: 2. Germline V gene sequence: CDR1 DFQATT, CDR2 SNEGSKA (reference sequence). CDR3 DNA: TGCAGTGCTAGAGGGACTAGCGGGAGTGACATTCAGTACTTC. It is translated as CSARGTSGSDIQYF.

This chain uses TRBV24-1 with TRBJ2-1; 9 bases agree with TRBD2. The germline CDR1 and CDR2 sequences are KGHDR and SFDVKD. V lost 3 bases to trimming and J lost 6 bases; unmatched junction nucleotides: 8. This CDR3 is 16 amino acids long. This CDR3 is CATSDRLSGSRNEQFF. CDR3 nucleotide sequence: TGTGCCACCAGTGATCGCCTTAGCGGGAGCCGCAATGAGCAGTTCTTC.

This clonotype was counted only a few times. V and J are TRBV20-1 and TRBJ2-1, with 9 bases that match TRBD2. There are 17 residues in the CDR3. Germline V gene lookup returns CDR1 DFQATT and CDR2 SNEGSKA (reference sequence). V was clipped by 0 bases and J by 5 bases; unmatched bases: 11. CDR3 sequence: CSARDRLIAGAHNEQFF. The CDR3 DNA sequence: TGCAGTGCTAGAGACCGATTAATAGCGGGAGCCCACAATGAGCAGTTCTTC.

The rearrangement links TRBV24-1 to TRBJ2-7; 7 bases line up with TRBD1. Per germline, CDR1 KGHDR and CDR2 SFDVKD. J gave up 6 bases and V 5 bases, and 3 bases lay outside the gene matches. This CDR3 contains 12 residues. The CDR3 nucleotides read TGTGCCACCAGTGGGGACAGCACCGAGCAGTACTTC. This sequence encodes CATSGDSTEQYF.